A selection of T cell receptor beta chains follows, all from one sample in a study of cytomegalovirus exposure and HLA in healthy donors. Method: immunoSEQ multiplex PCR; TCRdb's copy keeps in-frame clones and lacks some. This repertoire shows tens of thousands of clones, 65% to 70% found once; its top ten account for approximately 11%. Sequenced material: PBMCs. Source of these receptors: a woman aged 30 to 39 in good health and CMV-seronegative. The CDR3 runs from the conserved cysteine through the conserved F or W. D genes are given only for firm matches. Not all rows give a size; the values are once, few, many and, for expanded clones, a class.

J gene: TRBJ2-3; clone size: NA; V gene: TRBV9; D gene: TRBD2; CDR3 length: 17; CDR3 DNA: TGTGCCAGCAGCGTAGACCCCGGGGGGGCAAACACAGATACGCAGTATTTT; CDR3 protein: CASSVDPGGANTDTQYF
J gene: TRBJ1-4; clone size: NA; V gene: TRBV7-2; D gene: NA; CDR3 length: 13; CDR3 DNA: TGTGCCAGCAGCTTGGGCCTTCTGGAAAAACTGTTTTTT; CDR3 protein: CASSLGLLEKLFF
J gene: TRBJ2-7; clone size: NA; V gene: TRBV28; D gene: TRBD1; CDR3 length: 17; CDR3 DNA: TGTGCCAGCAGTTCCCTCCCCGGGACAGGGAAATCCTACGAGCAGTACTTC; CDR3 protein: CASSSLPGTGKSYEQYF
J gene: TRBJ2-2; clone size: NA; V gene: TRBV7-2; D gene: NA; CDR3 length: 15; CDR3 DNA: TGTGCCAGCAGCTTATACGGTCCGAACACCGGGGAGCTGTTTTTT; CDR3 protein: CASSLYGPNTGELFF
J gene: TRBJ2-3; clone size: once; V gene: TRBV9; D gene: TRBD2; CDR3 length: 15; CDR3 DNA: TGTGCCAGCAGGGCAACTAGCGGGGAAGCAGATACGCAGTATTTT; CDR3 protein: CASRATSGEADTQYF
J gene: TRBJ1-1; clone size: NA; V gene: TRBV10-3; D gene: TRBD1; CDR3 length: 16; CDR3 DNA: TGTGCCATCAGTGAGTCGGAGGGGGCAGCGAACACTGAAGCTTTCTTT; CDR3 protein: CAISESEGAANTEAFF
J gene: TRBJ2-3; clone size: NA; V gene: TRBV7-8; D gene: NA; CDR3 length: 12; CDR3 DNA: TGTGCCAGCAGCCCGGGGGCAGATACGCAGTATTTT; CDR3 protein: CASSPGADTQYF
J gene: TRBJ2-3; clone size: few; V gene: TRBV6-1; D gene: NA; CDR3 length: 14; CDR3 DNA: TGTGCCAGCAGTTCATACAGGGTCACAGATACGCAGTATTTT; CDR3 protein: CASSSYRVTDTQYF
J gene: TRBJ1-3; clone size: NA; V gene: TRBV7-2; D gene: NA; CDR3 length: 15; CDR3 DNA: TGTGCCAGCAGCTACCGACAAGGGGCTGGAAACACCATATATTTT; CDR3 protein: CASSYRQGAGNTIYF
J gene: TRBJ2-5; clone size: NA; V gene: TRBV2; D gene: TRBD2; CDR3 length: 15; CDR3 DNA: TGTGCCAGCAGTCTCGAGCGGGGAGACCAAGAGACCCAGTACTTC; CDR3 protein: CASSLERGDQETQYF
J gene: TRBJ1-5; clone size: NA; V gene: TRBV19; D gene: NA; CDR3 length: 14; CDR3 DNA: TGTGCCAGTAGTACTGGAGCTAACAATCAGCCCCAGCATTTT; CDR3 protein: CASSTGANNQPQHF
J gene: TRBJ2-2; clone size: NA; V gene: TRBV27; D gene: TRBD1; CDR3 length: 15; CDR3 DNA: TGTGCCAGCAGCCGGGGACAGGGGGGCACCGGGGAGCTGTTTTTT; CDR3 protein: CASSRGQGGTGELFF
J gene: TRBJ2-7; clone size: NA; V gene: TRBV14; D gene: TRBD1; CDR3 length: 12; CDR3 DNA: TGTGCCAGCAGCCATCCCCCAGGGGGGCAGTACTTC; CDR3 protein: CASSHPPGGQYF
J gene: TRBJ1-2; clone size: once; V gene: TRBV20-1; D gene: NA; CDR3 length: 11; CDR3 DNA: TGCAGTGGGATGACTATTTGGGGCTACACCTTC; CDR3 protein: CSGMTIWGYTF
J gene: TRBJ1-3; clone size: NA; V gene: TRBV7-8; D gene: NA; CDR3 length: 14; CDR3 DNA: TGTGCCAGCAGCTACGACAGCTCTGGAAACACCATATATTTT; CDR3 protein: CASSYDSSGNTIYF
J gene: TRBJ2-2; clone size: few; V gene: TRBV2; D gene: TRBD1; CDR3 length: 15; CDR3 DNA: TGTGCCAGCAGCCGACAGGGGGCCAACACCGGGGAGCTGTTTTTT; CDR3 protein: CASSRQGANTGELFF
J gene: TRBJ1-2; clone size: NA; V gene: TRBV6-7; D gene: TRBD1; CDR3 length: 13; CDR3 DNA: TGTGCCAGCAGCACTGACAGGGGACGAGGCTACACCTTC; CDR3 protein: CASSTDRGRGYTF
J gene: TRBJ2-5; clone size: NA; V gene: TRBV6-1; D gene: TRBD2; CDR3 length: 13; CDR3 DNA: TGTGCCATTGCAGTAGCGGGGGGAGAGACCCAGTACTTC; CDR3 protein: CAIAVAGGETQYF
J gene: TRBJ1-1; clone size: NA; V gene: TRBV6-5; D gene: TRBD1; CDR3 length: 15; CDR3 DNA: TGTGCCAGCAGTCATCTCCAGGGGGCGCGCACTGAAGCTTTCTTT; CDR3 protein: CASSHLQGARTEAFF
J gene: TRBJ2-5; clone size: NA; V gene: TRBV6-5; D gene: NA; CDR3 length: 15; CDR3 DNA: TGTGCCAGCAGACTTCTGACTTCCCTGGGAGAGACCCAGTACTTC; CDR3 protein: CASRLLTSLGETQYF
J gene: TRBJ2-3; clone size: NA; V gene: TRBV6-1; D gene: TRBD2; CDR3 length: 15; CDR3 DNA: TGTGCCAGCAGACAACTAGCGCTTAGCACAGATACGCAGTATTTT; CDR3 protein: CASRQLALSTDTQYF
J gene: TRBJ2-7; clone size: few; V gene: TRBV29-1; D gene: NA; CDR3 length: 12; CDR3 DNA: TGCAGCGCCCGAGGTGGTACCTACGAGCAGTACTTC; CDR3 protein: CSARGGTYEQYF
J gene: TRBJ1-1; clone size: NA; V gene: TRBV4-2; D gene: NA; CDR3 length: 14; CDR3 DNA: TGTGCCAGCAGCGAGCCGGGAGGCGACACTGAAGCTTTCTTT; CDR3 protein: CASSEPGGDTEAFF
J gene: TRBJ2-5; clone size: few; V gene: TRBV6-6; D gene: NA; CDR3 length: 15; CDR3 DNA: TGTGCCAGCTCCCGGGGAATTGGGGGCGGAGAGACCCAGTACTTC; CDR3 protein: CASSRGIGGGETQYF
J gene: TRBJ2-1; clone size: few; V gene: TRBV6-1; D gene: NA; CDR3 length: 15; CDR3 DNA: TGTGCCAGCAGTGAAGAAGGACTTAAGGGCAATGAGCAGTTCTTC; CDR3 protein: CASSEEGLKGNEQFF
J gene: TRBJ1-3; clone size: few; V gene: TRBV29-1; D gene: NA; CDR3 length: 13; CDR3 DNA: TGCAGCGTTACGACAGATTCTGGAAACACCATATATTTT; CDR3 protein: CSVTTDSGNTIYF
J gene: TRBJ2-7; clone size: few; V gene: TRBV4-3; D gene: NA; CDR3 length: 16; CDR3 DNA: TGCGCCAGCAGCCAAGCCTCCGGGGGACTGTCCTACGAGCAGTACTTC; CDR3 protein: CASSQASGGLSYEQYF
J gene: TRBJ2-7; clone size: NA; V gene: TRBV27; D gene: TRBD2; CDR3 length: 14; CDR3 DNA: TGTGCCAGCAGTCCGACTAGCGGGGGTGACGAGCAGTACTTC; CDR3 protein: CASSPTSGGDEQYF
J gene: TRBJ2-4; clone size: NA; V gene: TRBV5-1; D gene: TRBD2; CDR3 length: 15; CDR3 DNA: TGCGCCAGCAGCTCGACTAGCGGGGGGAAAAACATTCAGTACTTC; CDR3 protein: CASSSTSGGKNIQYF
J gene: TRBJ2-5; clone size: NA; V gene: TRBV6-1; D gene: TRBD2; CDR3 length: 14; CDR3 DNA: TGTGCCAGCGATGTGGGTAGCGGGGTGGAGACCCAGTACTTC; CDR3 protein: CASDVGSGVETQYF
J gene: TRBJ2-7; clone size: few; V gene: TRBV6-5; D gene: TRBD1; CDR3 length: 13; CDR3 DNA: TGTGCCAGCACCACAGGGGTAGGTCGCGAGCAGTACTTC; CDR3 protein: CASTTGVGREQYF
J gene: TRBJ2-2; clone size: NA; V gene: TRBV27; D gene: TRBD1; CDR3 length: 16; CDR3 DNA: TGTGCCAGCTCAGAGACCGGGACAGGGATTTTCGGGGAGCTGTTTTTT; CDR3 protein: CASSETGTGIFGELFF
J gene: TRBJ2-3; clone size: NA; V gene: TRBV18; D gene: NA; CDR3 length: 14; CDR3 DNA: TGTGCCAGCTCACCGACATCTAGCACAGATACGCAGTATTTT; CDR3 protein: CASSPTSSTDTQYF
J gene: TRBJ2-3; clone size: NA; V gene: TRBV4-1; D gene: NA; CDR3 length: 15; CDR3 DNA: TGCGCCAGCAGCCAAGACAGTGCCTTTACAGATACGCAGTATTTT; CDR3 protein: CASSQDSAFTDTQYF
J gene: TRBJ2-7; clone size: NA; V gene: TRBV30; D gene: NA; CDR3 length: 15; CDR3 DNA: TGTGCCTGGAGTGTACTATCAGCCTCTGCGGGAGAGCAGTACTTC; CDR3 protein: CAWSVLSASAGEQYF
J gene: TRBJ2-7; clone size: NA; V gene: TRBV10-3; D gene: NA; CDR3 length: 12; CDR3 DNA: TGTGCCATCAGTGAGTCCTTAAACGAGCAGTACTTC; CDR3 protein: CAISESLNEQYF
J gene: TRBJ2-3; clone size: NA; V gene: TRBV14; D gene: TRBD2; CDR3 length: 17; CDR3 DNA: TGTGCCAGCAGCCAAGATTGGAGCGGGGCATCCACAGATACGCAGTATTTT; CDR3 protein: CASSQDWSGASTDTQYF
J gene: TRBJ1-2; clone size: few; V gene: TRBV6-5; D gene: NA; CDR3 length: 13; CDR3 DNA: TGTGCCAGCAGTTACTCGACAGCTTATGGCTACACCTTC; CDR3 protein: CASSYSTAYGYTF
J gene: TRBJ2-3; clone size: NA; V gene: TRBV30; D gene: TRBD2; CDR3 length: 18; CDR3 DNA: TGTGCCTGGAGCGAGGGACTAGCGGGGGGGCGAAACACAGATACGCAGTATTTT; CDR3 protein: CAWSEGLAGGRNTDTQYF
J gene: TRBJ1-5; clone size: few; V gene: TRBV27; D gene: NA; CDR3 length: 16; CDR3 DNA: TGTGCCAGCAGTCGTGAGGGAGCGTCTGGCAATCAGCCCCAGCATTTT; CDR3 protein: CASSREGASGNQPQHF
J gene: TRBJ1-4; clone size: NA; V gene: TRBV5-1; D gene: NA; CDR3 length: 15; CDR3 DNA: TGCGCCAGCAGCTTGACCGGGGGTGCTAATGAAAAACTGTTTTTT; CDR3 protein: CASSLTGGANEKLFF
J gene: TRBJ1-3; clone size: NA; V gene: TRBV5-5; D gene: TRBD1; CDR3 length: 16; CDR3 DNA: TGTGCCAGCAGCTTGACTGACAGGGGGCTTGGAAACACCATATATTTT; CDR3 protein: CASSLTDRGLGNTIYF
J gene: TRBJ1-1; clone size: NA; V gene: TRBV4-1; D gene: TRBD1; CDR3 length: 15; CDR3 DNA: TGCGCCAGCAGCCATCGAGGACAGGGTAACACTGAAGCTTTCTTT; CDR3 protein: CASSHRGQGNTEAFF